A selection of T cell receptor beta chains follows, all from one sample in a study of blood T cell repertoires in COVID-19. Clones were sequenced by immunoSEQ multiplex PCR, and TCRdb holds only the in-frame ones, with some missing. The sample records some 520,000 clones, roughly nine tenths being singletons. The specimen sequenced was peripheral blood. The source is a young man with COVID-19, enrolled during active disease. CDR3s include the opening cysteine and the closing phenylalanine or tryptophan. The D gene is left open where the match is weak. The size of a clone is reported for some rows only, either as once, few or many, or as a class for expanded clones.

d_gene,abundance,len,j_gene,v_gene,CDR3nt,CDR3aa
NA,NA,14,TRBJ2-2,TRBV27,TGTGCCAGCAGTTTAGAGTACGGGGCCGGGGAGCTGTTTTTT,CASSLEYGAGELFF
TRBD2,NA,16,TRBJ2-2,TRBV10-1,TGCGCCAGCAGTGACCCCGTCGGGGGGGCCACCGGGGAGCTGTTTTTT,CASSDPVGGATGELFF
NA,NA,13,TRBJ1-2,TRBV19,TGTGCCAGTAGTGTCATTTTATTGAGGGGCTACACCTTC,CASSVILLRGYTF
TRBD2,NA,15,TRBJ2-3,TRBV2,TGTGCCAGCAGCTCCGGGACTAGCGGCACAGATACGCAGTATTTT,CASSSGTSGTDTQYF
TRBD1,NA,13,TRBJ2-7,TRBV7-9,TGTGCCAGCAGCTTCAGGACAGGGCACGAGCAGTACTTC,CASSFRTGHEQYF
TRBD1,NA,15,TRBJ1-6,TRBV5-5,TGTGCCAGCAGCTCACCGGGACAGGGAAATTCACCCCTCCACTTT,CASSSPGQGNSPLHF
NA,NA,16,TRBJ2-1,TRBV4-1,TGCGCCAGCAGCCAAGGGCTAAGAGGGTCCTACAATGAGCAGTTCTTC,CASSQGLRGSYNEQFF
TRBD2,NA,16,TRBJ2-3,TRBV7-2,TGTGCCAGCAGCCACACTCCGGGGGGGGGCGCAGATACGCAGTATTTT,CASSHTPGGGADTQYF
NA,NA,15,TRBJ1-1,TRBV2,TGTGCCAGCAGTGAAGCGCAGGGTGCGAACACTGAAGCTTTCTTT,CASSEAQGANTEAFF
NA,NA,16,TRBJ2-3,TRBV9,TGTGCCAGCAGCCTCCCGAGGACAGCTGACACAGATACGCAGTATTTT,CASSLPRTADTDTQYF
NA,NA,15,TRBJ2-1,TRBV7-6,TGTGCCAGCAGCCCGCGTCAGGGCTCCTACAATGAGCAGTTCTTC,CASSPRQGSYNEQFF
TRBD2,NA,12,TRBJ2-7,TRBV29-1,TGCAGCGTTGGGAGTAGCGGGTACGAGCAGTACTTC,CSVGSSGYEQYF
TRBD1,NA,12,TRBJ2-7,TRBV5-6,TGTGCCAGCCATGACAGGGTAGACGAGCAGTACTTC,CASHDRVDEQYF
NA,few,12,TRBJ2-7,TRBV12-3/TRBV12-4,TGTGCCAGCAGTTTTGGCCAAACCGAGCAGTACTTC,CASSFGQTEQYF
NA,NA,14,TRBJ1-2,TRBV9,TGTGCCAGCAGCTCCCCCTCAGGGTCCGGGGGCTACACCTTC,CASSSPSGSGGYTF
TRBD2,NA,16,TRBJ2-7,TRBV18,TGTGCCAGCTCACCGGGCTTGACTAGCGGGGTTCACGAGCAGTACTTC,CASSPGLTSGVHEQYF
TRBD1,NA,15,TRBJ1-5,TRBV2,TGTGCCAGCAGTGCCCGGGACAGGGGCTATCAGCCCCAGCATTTT,CASSARDRGYQPQHF
NA,NA,13,TRBJ2-1,TRBV29-1,TGCAGCGTCTTACAGAGCTCCTACAATGAGCAGTTCTTC,CSVLQSSYNEQFF
TRBD1,NA,15,TRBJ2-2,TRBV11-3,TGTGCCAGCACCCCGACAGGGGATAACACCGGGGAGCTGTTTTTT,CASTPTGDNTGELFF
TRBD1,NA,15,TRBJ2-3,TRBV5-1,TGCGCCAGCAGCTCGGGACAGGGGGGCACAGATACGCAGTATTTT,CASSSGQGGTDTQYF
TRBD1,NA,14,TRBJ2-5,TRBV30,TGTGCCTGGCGCGGACAGGTCGTCTTGGGGACCCAGTACTTC,CAWRGQVVLGTQYF
NA,NA,15,TRBJ2-5,TRBV18,TGTGCCAGCTCACCACTTTTGGCACAGCAAGAGACCCAGTACTTC,CASSPLLAQQETQYF
NA,few,11,TRBJ1-2,TRBV20-1,TGCAGTGCTAAAAGAGACTATGGCTACACCTTC,CSAKRDYGYTF
NA,NA,13,TRBJ2-1,TRBV6-2/TRBV6-3,TGTGCCAGCAGTTCCGATAGCGCGGATGAGCAGTTCTTC,CASSSDSADEQFF
NA,NA,13,TRBJ2-3,TRBV20-1,TGCAGTGCTAGTCGGGGGGCTTTCGATACGCAGTATTTT,CSASRGAFDTQYF
NA,NA,15,TRBJ2-1,TRBV29-1,TGCAGCGTTGTTAGGGCAGGGGACAACCTCAATGAGCAGTTCTTC,CSVVRAGDNLNEQFF
TRBD1,NA,14,TRBJ1-4,TRBV9,TGTGCCAGCAGCGCCACCACAGGGGTCGAAAAACTGTTTTTT,CASSATTGVEKLFF
NA,NA,16,TRBJ2-7,TRBV21-1,TGTGCCAGCAGCAGGCCCGCTAGCGGGAGAGACTACGAGCAGTACTTC,CASSRPASGRDYEQYF
NA,NA,13,TRBJ1-1,TRBV18,TGTGCCAGCTCACCGTCAGGGTGGGCTGAAGCTTTCTTT,CASSPSGWAEAFF
NA,few,13,TRBJ1-2,TRBV6-5,TGTGCCAGCAGAAGTACACAGAACTATGGCTACACCTTC,CASRSTQNYGYTF
NA,once,16,TRBJ1-4,TRBV6-6,TGTGCCAGCAGCGAACCGGACAGCGCCTCTGGGGAAAAACTGTTTTTT,CASSEPDSASGEKLFF
NA,NA,14,TRBJ2-1,TRBV6-4,TGTGCCAGCAGACCTGGGCCCTTGGTAAATGAGCAGTTCTTC,CASRPGPLVNEQFF
NA,NA,13,TRBJ2-3,TRBV4-1,TGCGCCAGCAGCCACCCTAGCACAGATACGCAGTATTTT,CASSHPSTDTQYF
TRBD1,NA,13,TRBJ2-7,TRBV11-3,TGTGCCAGCAGCACGGACAGGGGGCAGGAGCAGTACTTC,CASSTDRGQEQYF
NA,few,14,TRBJ1-1,TRBV6-1,TGTGCCAGCAGTGAAGCGCACAGGATTACTGAAGCTTTCTTT,CASSEAHRITEAFF
TRBD2,once,19,TRBJ2-2,TRBV24-1,TGTGCCACCAGTGATTCCCTCACTAGCGGGAGAGTTGACACCGGGGAGCTGTTTTTT,CATSDSLTSGRVDTGELFF
TRBD1,NA,11,TRBJ1-1,TRBV11-1,TGTGCCAGCAGCACCAGACAGGGATCGATCTTT,CASSTRQGSIF
NA,NA,18,TRBJ2-3,TRBV9,TGTGCCAGCAGCGTAGACGGCAGGGCACCAACTAGCACAGATACGCAGTATTTT,CASSVDGRAPTSTDTQYF
TRBD1,NA,15,TRBJ1-5,TRBV18,TGTGCCAGCTCGGCTGGGACAGGAGGTAGCCAGCCCCAGCATTTT,CASSAGTGGSQPQHF
TRBD1,NA,14,TRBJ1-1,TRBV11-2,TGTGCCAGCAGCCCAGGGACAGGGGGCACTGAAGCTTTCTTT,CASSPGTGGTEAFF
TRBD1,NA,13,TRBJ1-2,TRBV19,TGTGCCAGTACCGATCGGGACAGCTATGGCTACACCTTC,CASTDRDSYGYTF
TRBD2,once,15,TRBJ2-1,TRBV10-1,TGCGCCAGCAAAAGCGGGAGAGCGGGGGACAATGAGCAGTTCTTC,CASKSGRAGDNEQFF
TRBD2,NA,18,TRBJ2-3,TRBV18,TGTGCCAGCTCACCGGGACTAGCGGGATTTTGGGACGGGGATACGCAGTATTTT,CASSPGLAGFWDGDTQYF
NA,NA,12,TRBJ2-1,TRBV5-6,TGTGCCAGCAGCTCGACGGGAAATGAGCAGTTCTTC,CASSSTGNEQFF
TRBD1,once,16,TRBJ1-6,TRBV27,TGTGCCAGCAGTTTAGCGGGACAGTCAAATAATTCACCCCTCCACTTT,CASSLAGQSNNSPLHF
NA,NA,15,TRBJ2-4,TRBV6-4,TGTGCCAGCTCAGGCGGCGGGTTTACCAAAAACATTCAGTACTTC,CASSGGGFTKNIQYF